Reported below is one T cell receptor (beta chain). The entry originates in a study of blood T cell repertoires in COVID-19. Turning to the study itself: Acute and convalescent COVID-19 specimens originated in the United States, Italy and Spain. PBMCs, B-cell-depleted T cells, or T cells provided the cDNA or gDNA that made up the material.

Methods used by the authors: Reference gene primer amplification in the assay estimated nucleated cell counts. Profiled with immunoSEQ multiplex PCR; TCRdb holds only in-frame clones, not every one. Clone size and the V and J calls come from that table; the DNA yielded D and trimming. The sample comprises 100,000 to 150,000 clones, 80% to 90% of which are singletons, and less than 4.5% rests with the top ten. From germline, CDR1 is MNHEY and CDR2 SVGAGI. There are 14 residues in the CDR3. V shed 7 bases and J shed 1 base, with 13 bases lying between them. The sequenced material came from peripheral blood. This chain connects TRBV6-5 to TRBJ1-1; possibly TRBD1 for D (5 bases). The receptor comes from a woman aged 60-70 years with acute or convalescent COVID-19. CDR3 loop: CASKLTAGNTEAFF. Here the CDR3 DNA reads TGTGCCAGCAAACTGACAGCGGGGAACACTGAAGCTTTCTTT.